The source of this T cell receptor (beta chain) is a study of T-cell reconstitution after alpha-beta-depleted transplantation in children. General study points: Surviving recipient T cells and thymic progenitors produced the high day-60 TCRbeta diversity seen in some patients. Hyperexpanded clones declined; after one year, newly produced T cells mostly supplied diversity.

Preparation of the TCRbeta library used unique molecular identifiers. TCRdb fed the PCR reads into MiXCR, producing one record per CDR3 protein. Of roughly 200,000 distinct CDR3 sequences detected, under 13% appear once; the ten largest clones hold about 28%. This clonotype was seen many times. The antigen is unknown. The CDR3 runs 16 residues. Trimming at V came to 6 bases and at J to 0 bases, leaving 9 bases not matched to a gene. Looked up from germline, CDR1 is DFQATT and CDR2 is SNEGSKA (reference sequence). The TCR was taken from a child younger than two with acute myeloid leukemia, due to receive a stem cell transplant. This material consisted of PBMCs, taken before TCRalphabeta/CD19-depleted stem cell transplant. The chain carries TRBV20-1 and TRBJ2-4, with 9 bases matching TRBD2. The CDR3 protein is CSARLAGALAKNIQYF. The CDR3 region has the DNA TGCAGTGCAAGGTTAGCGGGAGCCTTAGCCAAAAACATTCAGTACTTC.